The present entry profiles one T cell receptor (beta chain) with its context. This specimen belongs to a study of low-dose radiotherapy and immunotherapy resistance in tumors. TRAV- and TRBV-specific primers primed first-strand cDNA, covering alpha and beta chains. TCRs were amplified for about 18 PCR cycles with a constant-region primer and V-primer adapter. TCRdb analysed the reads with MiXCR anew, one entry per CDR3 protein. The data show some 100,000 distinct CDR3 sequences, more than 20% seen once. There are 13 residues in the CDR3. Trimming stripped 8 bases from V and 3 bases from J, with 11 bases between. In germline, CDR1 is LGHNT, CDR2 FRNRAP. Time point noted: after trial treatment. Described treatment: LDRT plus nivolumab, ipilimumab, low-dose cyclophosphamide and aspirin (RACIN trial).

The source material was PBMCs, sampled after low-dose radiotherapy plus immunotherapy. The V call is TRBV12-5, the J call TRBJ2-1, with D possibly matching TRBD2 (6 bases). The sequence was collected from a male donor with prostate cancer. CDR3 sequence reads: CASRTTLYNEQFF. DNA for the CDR3: TGTGCTAGTCGGACTACCCTCTACAATGAGCAGTTCTTC.